This T cell receptor beta chain was captured by sequencing in a study of early T cells in non-severe SARS-CoV-2 infection. At the level of the study: With bulk RNA from unsorted whole blood as input, sequencing yielded unpaired chains. Study-level results: VDJdb matching, biased toward anti-spike CD8 responses, missed private and CD4 specificities.

Tagging with unique molecular identifiers was applied to individual cDNA molecules. From the 5' RACE reads, TCRdb called clonotypes with MiXCR, one entry per CDR3 protein. The table has 50,000 to 60,000 distinct CDR3 sequences, 8% to 13% seen once. This clonotype was counted at least ten times. The antigen remains unidentified. This CDR3 is built from 14 residues. V lost 6 bases to trimming and J lost 3 bases, with 9 bases between them. The genes are TRBV12-3 or TRBV12-4 and TRBJ1-6; maybe TRBD1 (5 bases). The sequence was collected from an adult who was a healthcare worker with PCR-confirmed SARS-CoV-2 infection or an uninfected control (not recorded which). Sequencing was done on a sample of whole blood. The CDR3 spells CASSLDIYNSPLHF. The CDR3, as DNA: TGTGCCAGCAGCCTGGACATCTATAATTCACCCCTCCACTTT.